A single sample gave rise to the 5 T cell receptor beta chains below, sequenced in a study of early T cells in non-severe SARS-CoV-2 infection. Each CDR3 protein is one row after TCRdb ran MiXCR on the 5' RACE reads. The sample contains under 85,000 distinct CDR3 sequences, 12% of which appear only once. The specimen was whole blood. The receptors shown here come from an adult who was a healthcare worker with PCR-confirmed SARS-CoV-2 infection or an uninfected control (not recorded which).

In its sample, this clonotype was seen many times. V and J are TRBV6-2 or TRBV6-3 and TRBJ2-1, with D perhaps TRBD2 (5 bases). The V gene lost 0 bases and the J gene lost 8 bases, with 11 bases spanning the gap. The germline CDR1 and CDR2 sequences are MNHEY and SVGEGT. The CDR3 is made up of 14 amino acids. The CDR3 bases are TGTGCCAGCAGTTACTCGTCTAGCACCGATGAGCAGTTCTTC. Encoded protein: CASSYSSSTDEQFF.

This clonotype came up many times. The V and J genes are TRBV7-6 and TRBJ1-1; 7 nucleotides line up with TRBD1. The trim removed 5 bases at V and 2 bases at J, leaving 11 bases unmatched. The CDR3 has 16 amino acids. Germline V gene lookup returns CDR1 SGHVS and CDR2 FNYEAQ. The CDR3 coding sequence is TGTGCCAGCAGCCTCCTCTCCGGGACAGCCAACACTGAAGCTTTCTTT. Protein product: CASSLLSGTANTEAFF.

This clonotype occurred many times. J is TRBJ1-1 and V is TRBV3-1; D gene unclear. CDR1 LGHDT and CDR2 YNNKEL come from the germline V gene (reference sequence). V was clipped by 1 base and J by 4 bases, with 7 bases between them. CDR3 size: 13 residues. The CDR3 DNA sequence: TGTGCCAGCAGCCAAGTGGGCGGCACTGAAGCTTTCTTT. It specifies CASSQVGGTEAFF.

This clonotype was found many times. CDR3 region: CASSLRPDTEAFF. In nucleotides, the CDR3 is TGTGCCAGCAGCTTAAGGCCGGACACTGAAGCTTTCTTT. V usage is TRBV7-3 and J usage is TRBJ1-1; D is unresolved. Trimming took off 1 base at V and 3 bases at J, with 6 bases between the two ends. Germline lookup yields CDR1 SGHTA and CDR2 FQGTGA. This CDR3 spans 13 amino acids. Full variable domain (rest looked up from reference TRBV7-3 and TRBJ1-1): GAGVSQTPSNKVTEKGKYVELRCDPISGHTALYWYRQSLGQGPEFLIYFQGTGAADDSGLPNDRFFAVRPEGSVSTLKIQRTERGDSAVYLCASSLRPDTEAFFGQGTRLTVV.

The chain combines TRBV7-2 with TRBJ2-7, with TRBD2 identical over 7 bases. V was clipped by 5 bases and J by 3 bases; unmatched bases: 13. The CDR3 is made up of 16 amino acids. The germline V gene has CDR1 SGHTA and CDR2 FQGNSA. The chain's CDR3 is CASSTPGTKVLYEQYF. CDR3 nucleotides: TGTGCCAGCAGCACACCTGGGACTAAGGTCCTCTACGAGCAGTACTTC.